A single sample is the source of the 26 T cell receptor beta chains below, sequenced in a study of T cell changes during pregnancy in multiple sclerosis. The protocol was immunoSEQ multiplex PCR, while the TCRdb copy is restricted to in-frame clones and leaves out a portion. The sample holds some 38,000 clones, around 90% seen once. This sample comprised CD8+ T cells from peripheral blood mononuclear cells, obtained after pregnancy. These receptors were obtained from a female donor with multiple sclerosis, enrolled in a pregnancy study.

The J gene is TRBJ2-2, the V gene TRBV9; no reliable D call. V lost 0 bases and J lost 7, with 10 bases in between. The CDR3 spans 14 residues. Looked up from germline, CDR1 is SGDLS and CDR2 is YYNGEE. Written as DNA, the CDR3 is TGTGCCAGCAGCGTAGCCTTTGTCGGCGGGGAGCTGTTTTTT. Its translation: CASSVAFVGGELFF.

V usage is TRBV11-3 and J usage is TRBJ2-7; no firm D call. The CDR3 spans 12 residues. The V gene lost 1 base and the J gene lost 6 bases, with 7 bases spanning the gap. Per germline, CDR1 SGHNT and CDR2 YENEEA. CDR3 DNA sequence: TGTGCCAGCAGCTTAGGGTCCGGCGAGCAGTACTTC. It translates to CASSLGSGEQYF.

The chain uses TRBV4-1 and TRBJ2-7, with D hard to call. The CDR3 sequence is 16 residues long. CDR1 is MGHRA, CDR2 YSYEKL, per germline. V dropped 0 bases and J dropped 0 bases, with 12 bases sitting between them. The CDR3 loop is CASSQEGVSSSYEQYF. Here the CDR3 DNA reads TGCGCCAGCAGCCAAGAGGGCGTTTCGAGCTCCTACGAGCAGTACTTC.

The V and J genes are TRBV2 and TRBJ1-4; D might be TRBD1 (6 bases). In germline, CDR1 is SNHLY, CDR2 FYNNEI. CDR3 length: 18 amino acids. The V and J ends lost 5 bases and 5 bases respectively, with 24 bases between them. CDR3 amino acids: CASSPGPGQSKKNEKLFF. Here the CDR3 DNA reads TGTGCCAGCAGTCCGGGGCCAGGACAGAGCAAGAAGAATGAAAAACTGTTTTTT. The entire variable domain, with the rest obtained from reference TRBV2 and TRBJ1-4, is as follows: EPEVTQTPSHQVTQMGQEVILRCVPISNHLYFYWYRQILGQKVEFLVSFYNNEISEKSEIFDDQFSVERPDGSNFTLKIRSTKLEDSAMYFCASSPGPGQSKKNEKLFFGSGTQLSVL.

The chain couples TRBV10-3 to TRBJ2-2, with a weak D call TRBD2 (6 bases). Trimming removed 7 bases from V and 3 bases from J, with 12 bases in between. Germline CDR1 is ENHRY and CDR2 is SYGVKD. The CDR3 extends over 14 amino acids. The CDR3 sequence is CAITGSGDTGELFF. CDR3 coding DNA: TGTGCCATCACCGGGAGTGGAGACACCGGGGAGCTGTTTTTT.

The chain couples TRBV11-2 to TRBJ1-1; 7 nucleotides agree with TRBD1. After removal of 1 base from V and 10 bases from J, the junction contained 12 bases not matched to a gene. Germline V gives CDR1 SGHAT, CDR2 FQNNGV. This CDR3 has 15 residues. The CDR3 loop reads CASSLGSSPAGGAFF. The DNA of the CDR3 is TGTGCCAGCAGCTTAGGCTCGTCCCCGGCAGGGGGAGCTTTCTTT.

Written as DNA, the CDR3 is TGTGCCAGCAGCCCAAAGAGCGGGACAGGGCGGTTCAGTCAGCCCCAGCATTTT. Translated: CASSPKSGTGRFSQPQHF. V is TRBV7-2 and J is TRBJ1-5, with 9 nucleotides matching TRBD1. CDR1 is SGHTA and CDR2 is FQGNSA in the germline V gene. V shed 5 bases, J shed 6 bases, and the junction held 17 bases outside the gene matches. The CDR3 is 18 residues long.

The V gene is TRBV27, the J gene TRBJ2-7, with D possibly being TRBD2 (5 bases). CDR1 MNHEY and CDR2 SMNVEV come from the germline V gene (reference sequence). The CDR3 has 14 amino acids. Trimming removed 2 bases from V and 3 bases from J, with 11 bases in between. Here the CDR3 reads CASSLGSADYEQYF. CDR3 DNA sequence: TGTGCCAGCAGTTTAGGTAGCGCCGACTACGAGCAGTACTTC.

The rearrangement links TRBV2 to TRBJ1-5; D gene ambiguous. In germline, CDR1 is SNHLY, CDR2 FYNNEI. Trimming pared 3 bases from V and 5 bases from J, leaving 11 bases between. This CDR3 is 14 amino acids long. The CDR3 sequence: CASSDGGRDQPQHF. CDR3 coding DNA: TGTGCCAGCAGTGACGGAGGGAGGGATCAGCCCCAGCATTTT.

This chain uses TRBV7-9 with TRBJ2-1; 9 bases align to TRBD2. With V trimmed by 5 bases and J by 6 bases, 8 bases remained unmatched. This CDR3 comprises 15 residues. Germline V gene lookup returns CDR1 SEHNR and CDR2 FQNEAQ (reference sequence). The CDR3 nucleotides are TGTGCCAGCAGCCCGACTAGCGGCGGACCCAATGAGCAGTTCTTC. Protein sequence: CASSPTSGGPNEQFF.

This clone was picked up one time. The chain has TRBV27 and TRBJ2-2; no reliable D call. Trimming took 7 bases from V and 3 from J, leaving 12 bases between them. The germline gives CDR1 MNHEY, CDR2 SMNVEV (reference sequence). CDR3 length: 14 residues. The CDR3 DNA is TGTGCCAGCACCGTTGACACTTACACCGGGGAGCTGTTTTTT. Protein product: CASTVDTYTGELFF.

The V gene is TRBV7-6, the J gene TRBJ2-7, with TRBD2 identical over 12 bases. Germline V lookup: CDR1 SGHVS, CDR2 FNYEAQ. CDR3 length equals 15 residues. Trimming removed 3 bases from V and 5 bases from J; junction bases left unmatched: 5. The DNA of the CDR3 is TGTGCCAGCAGCTTTTCTAGCGGGGGGGCCGACGAGCAGTACTTC. Translation gives CASSFSSGGADEQYF.

The rearrangement uses TRBV19 and TRBJ1-5; possible D gene TRBD1, 5 bases. This CDR3 is 18 amino acids long. The V end was cut by 1 base, the J end by 3 bases, with 19 bases between. Germline V gene data show CDR1 as LNHDA and CDR2 as SQIVND (reference sequence). CDR3 amino acids: CASSIGPALGALNQPQHF. DNA for the CDR3: TGTGCCAGTAGTATAGGGCCCGCCCTAGGGGCTCTCAATCAGCCCCAGCATTTT.

J is TRBJ2-2 and V is TRBV27; 9 nucleotides match TRBD2. V trimming: 7 bases; J trimming: 6 bases; junction bases outside the gene matches: 12. CDR3 length equals 16 residues. Looked up from germline, CDR1 is MNHEY and CDR2 is SMNVEV (reference sequence). The CDR3 region is CASTPVRGLAPGELFF. The CDR3 nucleotides read TGTGCCAGCACCCCCGTCCGGGGACTAGCTCCCGGGGAGCTGTTTTTT.

CDR3 sequence: CASSVGTGLFSGNTIYF. CDR3 nucleotide sequence: TGTGCCAGCAGCGTAGGTACAGGGTTGTTCTCTGGAAACACCATATATTTT. The gene calls are TRBV9 and TRBJ1-3; maybe TRBD1 (6 bases). The V gene lost 0 bases and the J gene lost 0 bases, with 13 bases spanning the gap. The V gene's germline CDR1 is SGDLS and CDR2 YYNGEE. This CDR3 region has 17 residues.

The chain uses TRBV19 and TRBJ2-5; 12 positions agree with TRBD1. The ends lost 10 bases at V and 7 bases at J; junction bases unmatched: 13. Germline V CDR1 and CDR2: LNHDA, SQIVND (reference sequence). The CDR3 spans 15 residues. CDR3 protein: CATISGGQGAATQYF. The CDR3 nucleotides read TGTGCCACCATTTCTGGGGGACAGGGGGCAGCGACCCAGTACTTC.

The genes are TRBV6-1 and TRBJ1-2; 9 positions agree with TRBD1. This CDR3 has 15 amino acids. The V segment lost 6 bases and the J segment 0 bases; nucleotides outside the gene matches: 5. Germline V lookup: CDR1 MNHNS, CDR2 SASEGT. CDR3 sequence (DNA): TGTGCCAGCAGGTTTCGACAGGGGGCTAACTATGGCTACACCTTC. Translating gives CASRFRQGANYGYTF.

This chain joins TRBV7-2 and TRBJ1-1; a weak D match, TRBD1 (5 bases). CDR1 is SGHTA, CDR2 FQGNSA, per germline. This CDR3 region has 12 residues. V lost 4 bases, J lost 5 bases, and 8 bases lay in between. The CDR3 DNA reads as TGTGCCAGCAGCTGGGGGGGTACTGAAGCTTTCTTT. It translates to CASSWGGTEAFF.

In nucleotides, the CDR3 is TGTGCCAGCAGCTCGAACACAGGGGGCTACGAGCAGTACTTC. It translates to CASSSNTGGYEQYF. This chain joins TRBV7-9 and TRBJ2-7; 8 bases match TRBD1. This CDR3 spans 14 amino acids. In germline, CDR1 is SEHNR, CDR2 FQNEAQ (reference sequence). With V trimmed by 4 bases and J by 3 bases, 5 bases remained unmatched.

This chain connects TRBV28 to TRBJ1-2; D gene uncertain. CDR1 MDHEN and CDR2 SYDVKM come from the germline V gene. Trimming pared 4 bases from V and 8 bases from J, leaving 20 bases between. The CDR3 loop spans 15 amino acids. In DNA form, the CDR3 reads TGTGCCAGCAGTTCCCCCGGGGAGGCAGTTAGGGGCTACACCTTC. Its protein product is CASSSPGEAVRGYTF.

This sequence joins TRBV28 and TRBJ1-5; possible D gene TRBD1, 5 bases. The CDR3 spans 15 residues. The germline V and J ends were trimmed by 2 bases and 5 bases, with 13 bases remaining between them. CDR1 is MDHEN and CDR2 is SYDVKM in the germline V gene. CDR3 region: CASSLRRGWHQPQHF. The CDR3 nucleotides are TGTGCCAGCAGTTTAAGAAGGGGATGGCATCAGCCCCAGCATTTT.

V usage is TRBV4-1 and J usage is TRBJ1-4; D gene uncertain. CDR3 length: 15 residues. CDR1 and CDR2 (germline): MGHRA, YSYEKL. V lost 4 bases and J lost 8, with 17 bases in between. The CDR3 reads CASSLDPEVGEKLFF. CDR3 nucleotide sequence: TGCGCCAGCAGCCTAGACCCGGAGGTTGGGGAAAAACTGTTTTTT.

V is TRBV7-6 and J is TRBJ2-1; 8 bases fit TRBD2. Trimming cost V 5 bases and J 8 bases; bases outside gene matches: 14. Per the germline V gene, CDR1 is SGHVS and CDR2 is FNYEAQ. The CDR3 loop spans 16 amino acids. CDR3 DNA sequence: TGTGCCAGCAGCCCCCTAGCGGGTAGGCGGTGGGATGAGCAGTTCTTC. Translating gives CASSPLAGRRWDEQFF.

V usage is TRBV23-1 and J usage is TRBJ2-1; the D gene is possibly TRBD1 (6 bases). TRBV23-1 is an open reading frame whose function is uncertain. The CDR3 consists of 13 residues. The V end was cut by 2 bases, the J end by 7 bases, with 9 bases between. The CDR3 DNA sequence: TGCGCCAGCAGTCAACCCAGGGGTAATGAGCAGTTCTTC. This gives the protein CASSQPRGNEQFF.

This chain connects TRBV5-4 to TRBJ2-1; 7 nucleotides match TRBD1. V lost 5 bases, J lost 8 bases, and 7 bases stayed unmatched. The CDR3 runs 13 residues. Germline CDR1 and CDR2: SGHNT and YYREEE (reference sequence). This chain's CDR3 is CASSLDRDYEQFF. For the CDR3, the DNA is TGTGCCAGCAGTCTTGACAGGGATTATGAGCAGTTCTTC. Looking up the rest from reference TRBV5-4 and TRBJ2-1 gives the full variable domain: ETGVTQSPTHLIKTRGQQVTLRCSSQSGHNTVSWYQQALGQGPQFIFQYYREEENGRGNFPPRFSGLQFPNYSSELNVNALELDDSALYLCASSLDRDYEQFFGPGTRLTVL.

The chain recombines TRBV7-3 with TRBJ1-3, with a tentative D call TRBD1 (5 bases). This CDR3 contains 15 residues. CDR1 is SGHTA and CDR2 is FQGTGA in the germline V gene. V was trimmed by 5 bases and J by 0 bases, leaving 11 bases between them. The CDR3 loop reads CASSRDGSSGNTIYF. The DNA for the CDR3 is TGTGCCAGCAGCCGGGACGGGAGCTCTGGAAACACCATATATTTT. Filled out from reference TRBV7-3 and TRBJ1-3, the complete variable domain reads GAGVSQTPSNKVTEKGKYVELRCDPISGHTALYWYRQSLGQGPEFLIYFQGTGAADDSGLPNDRFFAVRPEGSVSTLKIQRTERGDSAVYLCASSRDGSSGNTIYFGEGSWLTVV.